Each of the 18 T cell receptor beta chains below was sequenced from the same sample in a study of regulatory T cells in long-lasting Graves disease. As to time point: newly diagnosed GD, antithyroid drugs for less than 3 months. Researchers made the TCR library from RNA that was extracted from PBMCs. Researchers made TCR beta libraries by using iRepertoire HTBI primers and running Arm-PCR on CDR3 regions. From the multiplex PCR reads, TCRdb called clonotypes with MiXCR, one entry per CDR3 protein. The sample holds 300,000 to 400,000 distinct CDR3 sequences; about 20% are singletons and the top ten take 38%. The sample here was peripheral blood mononuclear cells (PBMCs), taken at new diagnosis, from a patient treated with antithyroid drugs. These receptors were taken from a female donor with Graves disease.

There are a few counts of this clonotype. This chain links TRBV11-2 with TRBJ2-6; the D is unclear. The CDR3 extends over 19 amino acids. Trimming cost V 5 bases and J 0 bases, with 20 bases left between them. Germline V CDR1 and CDR2: SGHAT, FQNNGV. The CDR3 spells CASSLRMGSELSGANVLTF. CDR3 DNA: TGTGCCAGCAGCCTTAGAATGGGCTCCGAGCTCTCTGGGGCCAACGTCCTGACTTTC. Filled out from reference TRBV11-2 and TRBJ2-6, the complete variable domain reads EAGVAQSPRYKIIEKRQSVAFWCNPISGHATLYWYQQILGQGPKLLIQFQNNGVVDDSQLPKDRFSAERLKGVDSTLKIQPAKLEDSAVYLCASSLRMGSELSGANVLTFGAGSRLTVL.

Ten or more counts support this clonotype. The V call is TRBV2, the J call TRBJ1-4, with unresolved D. The CDR3 sequence is 13 residues long. V was shortened by 6 bases and J by 8 bases, with 13 bases between the two germline ends. Germline loops: CDR1 SNHLY, CDR2 FYNNEI. CDR3 sequence: CASRVVIGEKLFF. The CDR3 coding sequence is TGTGCCAGCAGGGTGGTAATTGGGGAAAAACTGTTTTTT.

This clonotype was seen a handful of times. The chain is built from TRBV19 and TRBJ2-3, with D possibly matching TRBD1 (6 bases). CDR3 length equals 15 residues. Per the germline V gene, CDR1 is LNHDA and CDR2 is SQIVND (reference sequence). Trimming stripped 3 bases from V and 2 bases from J, with 12 bases between. CDR3 residues: CASSMGDRFTDTQYF. The DNA for the CDR3 is TGTGCCAGTAGTATGGGAGACAGGTTCACAGATACGCAGTATTTT.

To note about this clonotype: This may be a read error: a much more frequent sequence differs by one nucleotide. The chain has TRBV30 and TRBJ2-7; D possibly corresponds to TRBD2 (5 bases). Deletions cut 4 bases from V and 7 bases from J, with 20 bases between. The CDR3 has 14 amino acids. Germline CDR1 GTSNPN, CDR2 SVGIG (reference sequence). CDR3 protein: CAWKALSSAGEQYF. CDR3 coding DNA: TGTGCCTGGAAGGCCTTGAGTAGCGCTGGGGAGCAGTACTTC.

The chain employs TRBV6-1 and TRBJ1-1; TRBD1 matches at 8 bases. V dropped 10 bases and J dropped 1; count of bases not matched to a gene: 5. The CDR3 consists of 13 residues. The germline CDR1 and CDR2 sequences are MNHNS and SASEGT. The CDR3 sequence is CATSGTGNTEAFF. The CDR3 DNA sequence: TGTGCCACATCGGGGACAGGGAACACTGAAGCTTTCTTT.

This clonotype was counted ten times or more. V usage is TRBV6-5 and J usage is TRBJ1-3; D gene unclear. Looked up from germline, CDR1 is MNHEY and CDR2 is SVGAGI. The CDR3 spans 16 residues. V lost 0 bases to trimming and J lost 0 bases, with 9 bases between them. The CDR3 is CASSYSPAYSGNTIYF. Written as DNA, the CDR3 is TGTGCCAGCAGTTACTCGCCAGCCTACTCTGGAAACACCATATATTTT.

This clonotype was seen many times. V is TRBV12-3 or TRBV12-4 and J is TRBJ2-1; 11 bases are a match to TRBD2. With V trimmed by 3 bases and J by 4 bases, 8 bases remained unmatched. The CDR3 is 17 residues long. The CDR3 loop reads CASSFSSGTSGYNEQFF. In DNA, the CDR3 is TGTGCCAGCAGTTTTAGTAGTGGGACTAGCGGATACAATGAGCAGTTCTTC.

This clonotype was detected only a few times. The chain employs TRBV20-1 and TRBJ2-5, with TRBD1 matching over 9 bases. CDR3 size: 14 residues. V lost 6 bases to trimming and J lost 3 bases; unmatched junction nucleotides: 8. CDR1 DFQATT and CDR2 SNEGSKA come from the germline V gene (reference sequence). CDR3 bases: TGCAGTGCCACCTTGACAGGGGGAGAAGAGACCCAGTACTTC. Translated: CSATLTGGEETQYF.

This clonotype was counted many times. V gene TRBV27 combines with J gene TRBJ2-3, with TRBD2 matching over 11 bases. In germline, CDR1 is MNHEY, CDR2 SMNVEV (reference sequence). The J segment lost 0 bases and the V segment lost 8 bases, leaving 16 bases of the junction unmatched. The CDR3 consists of 19 residues. The DNA of the CDR3 is TGTGCCAGCTCCATCGGGCTAGCGGGAGGTGGACCTAGCACAGATACGCAGTATTTT. This gives the protein CASSIGLAGGGPSTDTQYF.

The chain recombines TRBV6-2 or TRBV6-3 with TRBJ2-5; D is ambiguous. Deletions cut 3 bases from V and 4 bases from J, with 3 bases between. The CDR3 is made up of 11 amino acids. Germline CDR1 MNHEY, CDR2 SVGEGT. The CDR3 spells CASSYTETQYF. CDR3 sequence (DNA): TGTGCCAGCAGTTATACAGAGACCCAGTACTTC.

This clonotype was observed a handful of times. J is TRBJ2-1 and V is TRBV20-1; D is possibly TRBD2 (5 bases). This CDR3 is 11 amino acids long. V was pared by 5 bases and J by 5 bases, with 7 bases between. Per the germline V gene, CDR1 is DFQATT and CDR2 is SNEGSKA (reference sequence). The CDR3 reads CSAPRDNEQFF. The CDR3 bases are TGCAGTGCTCCGAGGGACAATGAGCAGTTCTTC.

This clonotype was counted at least ten times. The chain joins TRBV12-3 or TRBV12-4 to TRBJ1-4; D gene ambiguous. This CDR3 region has 13 residues. Trimming took 3 bases from V and 7 from J, leaving 9 bases between them. The CDR3 bases are TGTGCCAGCAGTTTTTCCCTCGGTGAAAAACTGTTTTTT. Protein sequence: CASSFSLGEKLFF.

There are many counts of this clonotype. The chain has TRBV28 and TRBJ1-2, with D hard to call. There are 13 residues in the CDR3. Trimming shortened V by 5 bases and J by 8 bases, and 15 bases separated the two germline ends. CDR1 and CDR2 (germline): MDHEN, SYDVKM. The CDR3 is CASSLPLNGGYTF. The CDR3 DNA reads as TGTGCCAGCAGTCTTCCCCTGAACGGCGGCTACACCTTC.

This clonotype came up many times. The J gene is TRBJ2-7, the V gene TRBV5-1; 7 bases are shared with TRBD1. Trimming cost V 0 bases and J 0 bases; bases outside gene matches: 3. In germline, CDR1 is SGHRS, CDR2 YFSETQ. The CDR3 is 15 residues long. The CDR3 here is CASSLVQGSSYEQYF. DNA for the CDR3: TGCGCCAGCAGCTTGGTACAGGGGAGCTCCTACGAGCAGTACTTC.

Many counts were recorded for this clonotype. The rearrangement joins TRBV6-2 or TRBV6-3 to TRBJ2-7; 7 nucleotides align to TRBD1. J was trimmed by 5 bases and V by 1 base; bases with no gene match: 5. From germline, CDR1 is MNHEY and CDR2 SVGEGT. The CDR3 runs to 14 residues. The CDR3 loop is CASSYFGDRDEQYF. The CDR3 DNA sequence: TGTGCCAGCAGTTACTTCGGCGACAGGGACGAGCAGTACTTC.

Points on this clonotype: This may arise from a read error, as a much more abundant clone is one base away. The chain links TRBV30 to TRBJ2-1; D not certain. Trimming cost V 5 bases and J 7 bases, with 24 bases left between them. The CDR3 sequence is 16 residues long. Germline lookup yields CDR1 GTSNPN and CDR2 SVGIG (reference sequence). CDR3 sequence reads: CAWVATEALAQNEQFF. For the CDR3, the DNA is TGTGCCTGGGTAGCTACCGAGGCCCTCGCCCAGAATGAGCAGTTCTTC.

This clonotype was seen many times. The V and J genes are TRBV18 and TRBJ1-6; 7 positions match TRBD1. Germline trimming cut 2 bases from V and 9 bases from J; bases unmatched to any gene: 10. CDR1 and CDR2 (germline): KGHSH, LQKENI. The CDR3 is 16 amino acids. The CDR3, as DNA: TGTGCCAGCTCACCAACCACACAGGGGAAGGGTTCACCCCTCCACTTT. Protein product: CASSPTTQGKGSPLHF.

As concerns this clonotype: This is likely an artifact of a read error, given a far larger clone one base away. The chain has TRBV2 and TRBJ2-4; TRBD2 matches 16 bases. The CDR3 is 15 amino acids. Germline CDR1 and CDR2: SNHLY and FYNNEI. The CDR3 spells CASVRGLAGGDEQLF. The CDR3 nucleotides are TGTGCCAGCGTAAGGGGACTAGCGGGAGGGGATGAGCAGCTCTTC.